This is a list of T cell receptor beta chains from one sample in a study of OX40 agonist ivuxolimab in advanced cancers. Profiling relied on immunoSEQ multiplex PCR, and the TCRdb table lists in-frame clones only, not all of them. The table has about 98,000 clones, 90% to 95% seen once. Sequences were derived from CD4+ or CD8+ T cells sorted from blood, sampled in a trial of the OX40 agonist ivuxolimab. These receptors all stem from an adult with an advanced solid tumor such as melanoma, head and neck, liver or kidney cancer. Both conserved end residues are part of each CDR3. Fields, in order: J gene, D gene, V gene, clone size, CDR3 DNA, CDR3 protein. D genes are given only for firm matches. The size of a clone is reported for some rows only, either as once, few or many, or as a class for expanded clones.

TRBJ1-4 | NA | TRBV2 | NA | TGTGCCAGCAGTGACCCGGCCGTCCCCGAAAAACTGTTTTTT | CASSDPAVPEKLFF
TRBJ1-2 | TRBD1 | TRBV5-4 | NA | TGTGCCAGCAGCAAGACGGGACAGGGTGTGGGCTACACCTTC | CASSKTGQGVGYTF
TRBJ2-4 | NA | TRBV7-2 | NA | TGTGCCAGCAGCTTAGCGGGGCAGGGGCGGTACATTCAGTACTTC | CASSLAGQGRYIQYF
TRBJ1-1 | NA | TRBV30 | NA | TGTGCCTGGAGTTCCCGAACCACTGAAGCTTTCTTT | CAWSSRTTEAFF
TRBJ1-3 | TRBD1 | TRBV5-1 | once | TGCGCCAGCAGCTTACAGGGGGCGCAAGGAAACACCATATATTTT | CASSLQGAQGNTIYF
TRBJ2-3 | NA | TRBV14 | NA | TGTGCCAGCAGCCCCGCTGCAGATACGCAGTATTTT | CASSPAADTQYF
TRBJ2-3 | TRBD2 | TRBV30 | NA | TGTGCCTGGAGAGCAGCGGGGCTAAGCACAGATACGCAGTATTTT | CAWRAAGLSTDTQYF
TRBJ1-2 | TRBD1 | TRBV29-1 | once | TGCAGCTCTGGGGGGACAGGGCTCGGCTACACCTTC | CSSGGTGLGYTF
TRBJ2-1 | NA | TRBV28 | NA | TGTGCCAGCAGGTCGGGGGCTACCCCCAATGAGCAGTTCTTC | CASRSGATPNEQFF
TRBJ2-3 | TRBD2 | TRBV4-2 | NA | TGTGCCAGCAGCCAGGGACTAGGGACAGATACGCAGTATTTT | CASSQGLGTDTQYF
TRBJ2-1 | NA | TRBV7-9 | NA | TGTGCCAGCAGCCCAAGGGGGTCCCCCTACAATGAGCAGTTCTTC | CASSPRGSPYNEQFF
TRBJ2-5 | NA | TRBV20-1 | once | TGCAGTGCTAGGGCCGAAGAGACCCAGTACTTC | CSARAEETQYF
TRBJ1-2 | NA | TRBV30 | NA | TGTGCCTGGAGTGTACTTGGACCGGGCTACACCTTC | CAWSVLGPGYTF
TRBJ1-3 | TRBD1 | TRBV6-1 | NA | TGTGCCAGCAGGGGGACAGGGAGAGGAAACACCATATATTTT | CASRGTGRGNTIYF
TRBJ2-5 | NA | TRBV5-6 | once | TGTGCCAGCAGCGGGACGGTCCGGGAGACCCAGTACTTC | CASSGTVRETQYF
TRBJ2-3 | TRBD2 | TRBV4-1 | NA | TGCGCCAGCAGCCGACCCGGGACTAGCGGACCCCTGGGTACGCAGTATTTT | CASSRPGTSGPLGTQYF
TRBJ1-2 | TRBD1 | TRBV11-2 | NA | TGTGCCAGCAGCCCGGGACAGGGAATTTCTTCGAACTATGGCTACACCTTC | CASSPGQGISSNYGYTF
TRBJ2-7 | NA | TRBV11-2 | NA | TGTGCCAGCAGCCCGATCGGCTACGAGCAGTACTTC | CASSPIGYEQYF
TRBJ1-2 | NA | TRBV10-3 | once | TGTGCCATCAGTGGACAGGCATTAGGCTACACCTTC | CAISGQALGYTF
TRBJ1-5 | NA | TRBV18 | NA | TGTGCCAGCTCACCCATCGGAGGTGAGGCTCAGCCCCAGCATTTT | CASSPIGGEAQPQHF
TRBJ2-1 | NA | TRBV7-2 | NA | TGTGCCAGCAGCCAGGACAGTCGGACTTACAATGAGCAGTTCTTC | CASSQDSRTYNEQFF
TRBJ1-1 | NA | TRBV21-1 | once | TGTGCCAGCAGCAAATCCCCGGACAGGAACACTGAAGCTTTCTTT | CASSKSPDRNTEAFF
TRBJ1-4 | TRBD1 | TRBV10-3 | NA | TGTGCCATCAGTGACGGAGGGGGCTCTAATGAAAAACTGTTTTTT | CAISDGGGSNEKLFF